The 2 T cell receptor beta chains below were found in one sample sequenced in a study of Tregs in tolerant kidney transplant recipients. Profiled with immunoSEQ multiplex PCR; TCRdb holds only in-frame clones, not every one. Of more than 60,000 clones in the sample, approximately 88% were seen once. The source material was CD4+ T cells from blood, sampled before the transplant. The receptors were sampled from a human donor who received a combined kidney and bone marrow transplant.

V is TRBV19 and J is TRBJ2-2; D is undetermined. V was pared by 10 bases and J by 0 bases, with 12 bases between. CDR1 and CDR2 from the germline V gene are LNHDA and SQIVND (reference sequence). The CDR3 totals 14 residues. In DNA form, the CDR3 reads TGTGCCACCAAAGCGTCTGCGAACACCGGGGAGCTGTTTTTT. Amino acids: CATKASANTGELFF.

This clone was detected once. The CDR3 bases are TGTGCCAGCTCACCATTGGAGGGATCGGTCGAGCAGTACTTC. As protein: CASSPLEGSVEQYF. The gene calls are TRBV18 and TRBJ2-7, with a possible D match to TRBD2 (6 bases). The germline V and J ends were trimmed by 2 bases and 6 bases, with 14 bases remaining between them. This CDR3 comprises 14 residues. The germline V gene encodes CDR1 KGHSH and CDR2 LQKENI.